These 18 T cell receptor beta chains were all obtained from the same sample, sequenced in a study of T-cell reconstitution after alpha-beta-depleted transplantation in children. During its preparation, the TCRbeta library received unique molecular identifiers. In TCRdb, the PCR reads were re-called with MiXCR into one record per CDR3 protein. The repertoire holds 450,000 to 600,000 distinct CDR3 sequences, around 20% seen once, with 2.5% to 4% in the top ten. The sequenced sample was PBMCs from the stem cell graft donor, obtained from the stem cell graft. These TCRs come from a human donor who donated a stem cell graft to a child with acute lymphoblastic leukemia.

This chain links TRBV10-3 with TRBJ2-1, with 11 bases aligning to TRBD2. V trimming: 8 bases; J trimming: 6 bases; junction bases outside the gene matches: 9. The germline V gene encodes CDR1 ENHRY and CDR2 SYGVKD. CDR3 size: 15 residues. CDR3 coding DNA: TGTGCCATCCGGGGGACTAGCGGAGGAGGCAATGAGCAGTTCTTC. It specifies CAIRGTSGGGNEQFF.

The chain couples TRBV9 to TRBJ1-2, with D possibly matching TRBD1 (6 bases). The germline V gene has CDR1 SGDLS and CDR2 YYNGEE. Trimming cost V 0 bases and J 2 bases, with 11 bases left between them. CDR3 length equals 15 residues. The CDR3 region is CASSVEGVWNYGYTF. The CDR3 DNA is TGTGCCAGCAGCGTAGAGGGGGTCTGGAACTATGGCTACACCTTC.

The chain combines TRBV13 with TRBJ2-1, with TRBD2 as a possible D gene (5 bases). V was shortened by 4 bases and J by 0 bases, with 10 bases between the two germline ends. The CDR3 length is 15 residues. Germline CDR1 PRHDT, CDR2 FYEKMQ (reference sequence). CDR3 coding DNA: TGTGCCAGCAGCTCCGGACTGGTCTCCTACAATGAGCAGTTCTTC. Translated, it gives CASSSGLVSYNEQFF.

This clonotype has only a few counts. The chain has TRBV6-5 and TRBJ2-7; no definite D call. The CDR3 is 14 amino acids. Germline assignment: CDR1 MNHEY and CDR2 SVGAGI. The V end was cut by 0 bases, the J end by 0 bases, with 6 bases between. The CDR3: CASSYSRLSYEQYF. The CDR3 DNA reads TGTGCCAGCAGTTACTCCAGACTCTCCTACGAGCAGTACTTC.

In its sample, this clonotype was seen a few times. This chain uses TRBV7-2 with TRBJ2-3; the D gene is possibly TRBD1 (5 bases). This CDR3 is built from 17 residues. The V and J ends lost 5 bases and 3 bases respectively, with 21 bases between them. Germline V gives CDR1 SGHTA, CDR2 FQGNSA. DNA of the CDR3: TGTGCCAGCAGCCAAGGCTTGGGGCGACCTTGGACAGATACGCAGTATTTT. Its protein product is CASSQGLGRPWTDTQYF.

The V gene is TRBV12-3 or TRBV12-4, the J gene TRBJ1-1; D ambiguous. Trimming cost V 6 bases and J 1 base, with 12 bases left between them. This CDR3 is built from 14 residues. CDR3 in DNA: TGTGCCAGCAGCCCTCGAAAGACGAACACTGAAGCTTTCTTT. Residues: CASSPRKTNTEAFF.

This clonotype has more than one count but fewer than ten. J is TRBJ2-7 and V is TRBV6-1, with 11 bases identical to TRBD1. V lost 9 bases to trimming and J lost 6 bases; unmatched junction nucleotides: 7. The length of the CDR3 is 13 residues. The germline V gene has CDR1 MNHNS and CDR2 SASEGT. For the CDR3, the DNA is TGTGCCAGTCCGGGACAGGGGGTCGGCGAGCAGTACTTC. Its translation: CASPGQGVGEQYF.

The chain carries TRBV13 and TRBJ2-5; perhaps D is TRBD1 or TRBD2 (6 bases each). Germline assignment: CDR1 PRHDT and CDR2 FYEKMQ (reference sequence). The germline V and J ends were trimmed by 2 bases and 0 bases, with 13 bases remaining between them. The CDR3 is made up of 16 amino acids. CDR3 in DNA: TGTGCCAGCAGCTTAAGCCGGGGGCGCAACCAAGAGACCCAGTACTTC. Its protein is CASSLSRGRNQETQYF.

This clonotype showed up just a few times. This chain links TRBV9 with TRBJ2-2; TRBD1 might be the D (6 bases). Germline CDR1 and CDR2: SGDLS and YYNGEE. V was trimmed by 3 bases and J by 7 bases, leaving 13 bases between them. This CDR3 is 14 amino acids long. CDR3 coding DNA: TGTGCCAGCAGCGGACAGGTCCGGTTCGGGGAGCTGTTTTTT. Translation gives CASSGQVRFGELFF.

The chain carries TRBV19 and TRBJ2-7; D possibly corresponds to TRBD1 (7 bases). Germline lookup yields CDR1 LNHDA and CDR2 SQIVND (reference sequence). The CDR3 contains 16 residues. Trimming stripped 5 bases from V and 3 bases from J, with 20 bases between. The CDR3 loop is CASSSGGGGEFYEQYF. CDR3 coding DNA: TGTGCCAGTAGTTCCGGTGGAGGGGGCGAATTCTACGAGCAGTACTTC.

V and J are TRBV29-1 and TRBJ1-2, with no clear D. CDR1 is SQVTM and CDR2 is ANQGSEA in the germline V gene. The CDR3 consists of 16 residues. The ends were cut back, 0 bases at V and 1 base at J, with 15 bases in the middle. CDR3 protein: CSVEDQSVEINYGYTF. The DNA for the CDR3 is TGCAGCGTTGAAGATCAAAGTGTGGAGATTAACTATGGCTACACCTTC. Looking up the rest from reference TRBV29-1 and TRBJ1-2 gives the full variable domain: SAVISQKPSRDICQRGTSLTIQCQVDSQVTMMFWYRQQPGQSLTLIATANQGSEATYESGFVIDKFPISRPNLTFSTLTVSNMSPEDSSIYLCSVEDQSVEINYGYTFGSGTRLTVV.

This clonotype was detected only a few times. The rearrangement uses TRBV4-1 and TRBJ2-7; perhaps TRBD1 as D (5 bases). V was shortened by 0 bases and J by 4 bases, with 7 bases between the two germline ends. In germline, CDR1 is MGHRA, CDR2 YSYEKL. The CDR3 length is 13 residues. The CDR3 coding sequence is TGCGCCAGCAGCCAAGAGGGGCGATACGAGCAGTACTTC. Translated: CASSQEGRYEQYF.

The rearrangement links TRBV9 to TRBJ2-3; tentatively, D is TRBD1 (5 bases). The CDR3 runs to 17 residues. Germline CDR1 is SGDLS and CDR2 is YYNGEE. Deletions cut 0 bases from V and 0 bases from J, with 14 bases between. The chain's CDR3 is CASSVAPAGKSTDTQYF. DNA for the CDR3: TGTGCCAGCAGCGTAGCTCCTGCAGGGAAGAGCACAGATACGCAGTATTTT.

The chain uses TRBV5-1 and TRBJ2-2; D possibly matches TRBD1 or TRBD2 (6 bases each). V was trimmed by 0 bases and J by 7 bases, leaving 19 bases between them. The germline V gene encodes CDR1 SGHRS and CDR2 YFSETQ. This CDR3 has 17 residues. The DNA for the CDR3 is TGCGCCAGCAGCTTGGTGGCATCAGGGGAGGCCGGCGGGGAGCTGTTTTTT. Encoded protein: CASSLVASGEAGGELFF.

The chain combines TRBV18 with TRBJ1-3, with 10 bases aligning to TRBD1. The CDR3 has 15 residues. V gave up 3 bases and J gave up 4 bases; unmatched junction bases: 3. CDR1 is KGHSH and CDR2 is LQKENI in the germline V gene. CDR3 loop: CASSPGQGFGNTIYF. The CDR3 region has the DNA TGTGCCAGCTCACCGGGACAGGGGTTCGGAAACACCATATATTTT.

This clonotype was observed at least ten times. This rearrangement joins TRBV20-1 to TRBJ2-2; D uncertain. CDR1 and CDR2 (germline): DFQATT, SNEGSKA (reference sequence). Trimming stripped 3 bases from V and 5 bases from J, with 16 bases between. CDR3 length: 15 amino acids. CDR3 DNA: TGCAGTGCTAGGACCCCAGAGCCCGAGACCGGGGAGCTGTTTTTT. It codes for CSARTPEPETGELFF.

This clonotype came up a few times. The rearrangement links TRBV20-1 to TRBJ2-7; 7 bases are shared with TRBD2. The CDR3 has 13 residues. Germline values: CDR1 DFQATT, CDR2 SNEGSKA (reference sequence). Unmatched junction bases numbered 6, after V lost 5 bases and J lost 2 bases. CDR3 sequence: CSALLASTYEQYF. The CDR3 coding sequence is TGCAGTGCTTTACTAGCGTCTACCTACGAGCAGTACTTC.

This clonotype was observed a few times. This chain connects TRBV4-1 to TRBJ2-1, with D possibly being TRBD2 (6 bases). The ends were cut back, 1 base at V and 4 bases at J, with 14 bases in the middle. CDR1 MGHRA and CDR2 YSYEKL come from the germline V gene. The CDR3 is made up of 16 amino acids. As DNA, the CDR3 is TGCGCCAGCAGCCAAGTGGGCGGGGTTCCTTACAATGAGCAGTTCTTC. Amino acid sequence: CASSQVGGVPYNEQFF.